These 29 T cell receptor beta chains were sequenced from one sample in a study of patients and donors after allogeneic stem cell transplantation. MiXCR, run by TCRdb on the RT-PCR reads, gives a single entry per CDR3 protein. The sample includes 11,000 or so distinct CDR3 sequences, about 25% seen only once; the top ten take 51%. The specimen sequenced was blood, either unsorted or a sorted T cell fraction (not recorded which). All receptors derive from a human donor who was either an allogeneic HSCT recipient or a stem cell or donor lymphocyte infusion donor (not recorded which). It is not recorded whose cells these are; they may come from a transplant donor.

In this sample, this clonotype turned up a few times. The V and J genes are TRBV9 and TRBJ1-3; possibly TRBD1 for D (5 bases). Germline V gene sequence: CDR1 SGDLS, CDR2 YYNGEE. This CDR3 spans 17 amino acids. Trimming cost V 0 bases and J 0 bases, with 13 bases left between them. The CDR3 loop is CASSVATRRGSGNTIYF. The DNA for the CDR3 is TGTGCCAGCAGCGTAGCTACGAGGAGGGGCTCTGGAAACACCATATATTTT.

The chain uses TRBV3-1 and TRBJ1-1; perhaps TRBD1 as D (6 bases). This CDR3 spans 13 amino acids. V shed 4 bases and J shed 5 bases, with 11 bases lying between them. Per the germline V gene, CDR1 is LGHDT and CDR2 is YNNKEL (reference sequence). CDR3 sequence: CASSRTVWTEAFF. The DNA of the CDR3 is TGTGCCAGCAGCCGGACAGTCTGGACTGAAGCTTTCTTT.

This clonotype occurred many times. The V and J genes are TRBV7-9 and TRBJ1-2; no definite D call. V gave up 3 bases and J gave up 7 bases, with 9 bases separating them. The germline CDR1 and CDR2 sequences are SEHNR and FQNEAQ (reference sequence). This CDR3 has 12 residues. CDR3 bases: TGTGCCAGCAGCTTTCGTCTTACTGGCTACACCTTC. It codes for CASSFRLTGYTF.

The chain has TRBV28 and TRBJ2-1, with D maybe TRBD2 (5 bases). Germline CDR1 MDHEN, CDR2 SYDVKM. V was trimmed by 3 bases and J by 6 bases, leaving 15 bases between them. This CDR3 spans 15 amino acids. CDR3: CASSFWLATLNEQFF. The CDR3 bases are TGTGCCAGCAGTTTTTGGCTAGCCACACTCAATGAGCAGTTCTTC.

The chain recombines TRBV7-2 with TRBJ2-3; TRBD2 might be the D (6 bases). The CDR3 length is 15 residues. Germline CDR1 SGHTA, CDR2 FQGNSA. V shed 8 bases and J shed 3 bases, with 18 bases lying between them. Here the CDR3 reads CASGESRGNTDTQYF. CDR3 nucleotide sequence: TGTGCCAGCGGGGAGTCTCGGGGGAATACAGATACGCAGTATTTT.

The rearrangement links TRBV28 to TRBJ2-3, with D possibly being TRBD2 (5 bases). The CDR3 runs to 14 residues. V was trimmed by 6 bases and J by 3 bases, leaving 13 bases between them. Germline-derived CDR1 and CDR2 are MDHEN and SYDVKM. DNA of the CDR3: TGTGCCAGCAGGGCGGTTTGGAGGACAGATACGCAGTATTTT. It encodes CASRAVWRTDTQYF.

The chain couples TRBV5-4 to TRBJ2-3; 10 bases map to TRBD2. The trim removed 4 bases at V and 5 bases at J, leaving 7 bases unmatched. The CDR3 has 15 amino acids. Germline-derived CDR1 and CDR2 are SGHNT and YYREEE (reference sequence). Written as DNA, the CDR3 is TGTGCCAGCAGCGCAGGACTAGCGGTAGGAGATACGCAGTATTTT. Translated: CASSAGLAVGDTQYF.

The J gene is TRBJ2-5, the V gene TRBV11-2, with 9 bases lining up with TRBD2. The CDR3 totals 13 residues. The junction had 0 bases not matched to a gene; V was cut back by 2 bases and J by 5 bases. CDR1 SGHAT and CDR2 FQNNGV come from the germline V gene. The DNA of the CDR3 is TGTGCCAGCAGCTTAAGCGGGAGGGAGACCCAGTACTTC. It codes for CASSLSGRETQYF.

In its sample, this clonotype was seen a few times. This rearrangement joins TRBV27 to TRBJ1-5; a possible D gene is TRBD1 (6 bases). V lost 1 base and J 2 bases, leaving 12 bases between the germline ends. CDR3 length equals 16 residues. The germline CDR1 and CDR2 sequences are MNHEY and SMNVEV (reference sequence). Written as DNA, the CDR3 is TGTGCCAGCAGTTTATTATACAGGGAGGGCAATCAGCCCCAGCATTTT. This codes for CASSLLYREGNQPQHF.

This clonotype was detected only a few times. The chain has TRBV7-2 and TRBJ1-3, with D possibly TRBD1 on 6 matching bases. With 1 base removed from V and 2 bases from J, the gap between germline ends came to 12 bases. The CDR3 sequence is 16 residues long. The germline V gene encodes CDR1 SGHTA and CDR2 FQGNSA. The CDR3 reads CASSLGADRTGNTIYF. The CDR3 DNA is TGTGCCAGCAGCTTAGGGGCCGACAGGACTGGAAACACCATATATTTT. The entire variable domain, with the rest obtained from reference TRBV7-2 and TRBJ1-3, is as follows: GAGVSQSPSNKVTEKGKDVELRCDPISGHTALYWYRQSLGQGLEFLIYFQGNSAPDKSGLPSDRFSAERTGGSVSTLTIQRTQQEDSAVYLCASSLGADRTGNTIYFGEGSWLTVV.

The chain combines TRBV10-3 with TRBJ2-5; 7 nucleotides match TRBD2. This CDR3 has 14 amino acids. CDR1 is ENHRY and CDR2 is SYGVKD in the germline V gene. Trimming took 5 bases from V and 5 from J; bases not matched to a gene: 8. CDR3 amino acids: CAISFGGSGETQYF. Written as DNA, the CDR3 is TGTGCCATCAGTTTTGGCGGGAGCGGGGAGACCCAGTACTTC.

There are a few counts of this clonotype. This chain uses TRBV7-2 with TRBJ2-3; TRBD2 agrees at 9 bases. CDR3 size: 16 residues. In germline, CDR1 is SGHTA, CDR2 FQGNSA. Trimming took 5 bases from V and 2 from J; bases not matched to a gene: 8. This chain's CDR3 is CASSPLAGMITDTQYF. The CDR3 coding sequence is TGTGCCAGCAGCCCCCTAGCGGGAATGATCACAGATACGCAGTATTTT. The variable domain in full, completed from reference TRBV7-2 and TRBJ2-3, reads GAGVSQSPSNKVTEKGKDVELRCDPISGHTALYWYRQSLGQGLEFLIYFQGNSAPDKSGLPSDRFSAERTGGSVSTLTIQRTQQEDSAVYLCASSPLAGMITDTQYFGPGTRLTVL.

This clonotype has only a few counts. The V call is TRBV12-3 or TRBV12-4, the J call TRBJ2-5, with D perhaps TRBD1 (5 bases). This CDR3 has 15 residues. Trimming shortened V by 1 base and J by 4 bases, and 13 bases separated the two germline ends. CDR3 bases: TGTGCCAGCAGTTTAGGCCCCTTTGACAGAGAGACCCAGTACTTC. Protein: CASSLGPFDRETQYF.

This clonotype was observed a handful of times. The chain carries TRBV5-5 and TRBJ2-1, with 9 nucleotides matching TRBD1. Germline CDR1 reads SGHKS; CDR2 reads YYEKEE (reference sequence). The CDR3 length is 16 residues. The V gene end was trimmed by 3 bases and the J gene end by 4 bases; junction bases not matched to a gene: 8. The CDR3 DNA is TGTGCCAGCAGCTCCGGGACAGGGATACATTACAATGAGCAGTTCTTC. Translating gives CASSSGTGIHYNEQFF.

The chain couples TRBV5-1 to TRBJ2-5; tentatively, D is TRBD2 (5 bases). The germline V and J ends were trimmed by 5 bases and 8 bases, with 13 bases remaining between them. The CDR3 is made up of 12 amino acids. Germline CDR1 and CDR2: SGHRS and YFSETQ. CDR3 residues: CASRREHHTQYF. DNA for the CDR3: TGCGCCAGCAGGAGGGAGCACCACACCCAGTACTTC.

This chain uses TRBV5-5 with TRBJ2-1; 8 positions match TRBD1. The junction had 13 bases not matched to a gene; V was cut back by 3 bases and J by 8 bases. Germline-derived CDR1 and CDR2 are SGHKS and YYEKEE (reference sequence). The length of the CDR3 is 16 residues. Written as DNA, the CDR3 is TGTGCCAGCAGCTCCCGGTCGGGGGCAGGGGGCTATGAGCAGTTCTTC. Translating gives CASSSRSGAGGYEQFF.

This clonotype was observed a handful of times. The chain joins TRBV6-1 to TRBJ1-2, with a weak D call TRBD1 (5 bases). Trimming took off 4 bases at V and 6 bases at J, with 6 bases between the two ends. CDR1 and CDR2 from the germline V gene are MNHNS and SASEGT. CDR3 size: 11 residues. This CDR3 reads CASSVGDGYTF. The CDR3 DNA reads TGTGCCAGCAGTGTGGGGGATGGCTACACCTTC.

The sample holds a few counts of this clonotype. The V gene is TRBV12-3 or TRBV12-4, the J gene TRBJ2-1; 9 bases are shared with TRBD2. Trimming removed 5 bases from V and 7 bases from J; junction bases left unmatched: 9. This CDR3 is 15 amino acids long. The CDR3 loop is CASSPGGGRANEQFF. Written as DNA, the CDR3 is TGTGCCAGCAGTCCAGGTGGCGGGAGGGCAAATGAGCAGTTCTTC.

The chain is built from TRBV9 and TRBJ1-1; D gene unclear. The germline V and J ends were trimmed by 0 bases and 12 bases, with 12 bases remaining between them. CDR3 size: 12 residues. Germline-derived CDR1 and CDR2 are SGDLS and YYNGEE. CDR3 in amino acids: CASSVDDSRPFF. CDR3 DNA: TGTGCCAGCAGCGTAGACGACTCCAGACCTTTCTTT.

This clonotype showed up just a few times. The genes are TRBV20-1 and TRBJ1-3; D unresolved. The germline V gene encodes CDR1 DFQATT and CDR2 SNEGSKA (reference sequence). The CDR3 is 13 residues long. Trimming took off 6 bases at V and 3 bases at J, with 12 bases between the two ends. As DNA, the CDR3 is TGCAGTGCCTGGGCCGCGGATGGAAACACCATATATTTT. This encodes CSAWAADGNTIYF.

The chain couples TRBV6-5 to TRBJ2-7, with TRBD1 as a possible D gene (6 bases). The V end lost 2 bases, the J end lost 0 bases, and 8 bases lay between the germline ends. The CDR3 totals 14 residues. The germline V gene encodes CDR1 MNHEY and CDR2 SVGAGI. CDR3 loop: CASSYNRDSYEQYF. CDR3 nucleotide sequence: TGTGCCAGCAGTTACAACAGGGACTCCTACGAGCAGTACTTC.

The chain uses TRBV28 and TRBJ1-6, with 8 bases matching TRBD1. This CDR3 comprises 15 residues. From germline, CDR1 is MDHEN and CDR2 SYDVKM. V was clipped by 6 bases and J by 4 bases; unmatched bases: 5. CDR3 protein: CASSGRTGYNSPLHF. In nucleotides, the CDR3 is TGTGCCAGCAGCGGTAGGACAGGGTATAATTCACCCCTCCACTTT.

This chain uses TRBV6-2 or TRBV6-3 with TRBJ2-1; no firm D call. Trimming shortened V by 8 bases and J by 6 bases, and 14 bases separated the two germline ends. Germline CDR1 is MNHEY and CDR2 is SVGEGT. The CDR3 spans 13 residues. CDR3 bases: TGTGCCAGCCCGAGACTGAGGCCCAATGAGCAGTTCTTC. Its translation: CASPRLRPNEQFF.

The CDR3 DNA reads TGTGCCAGCAGCTTAATGGGACAGGGTAAGACTGAAGCTTTCTTT. It is translated as CASSLMGQGKTEAFF. The rearrangement joins TRBV7-3 to TRBJ1-1, with 9 bases matching TRBD1. Germline V gene data show CDR1 as SGHTA and CDR2 as FQGTGA. The CDR3 extends over 15 amino acids. With 1 base clipped from V and 5 bases from J, the junction kept 5 bases outside the gene matches.

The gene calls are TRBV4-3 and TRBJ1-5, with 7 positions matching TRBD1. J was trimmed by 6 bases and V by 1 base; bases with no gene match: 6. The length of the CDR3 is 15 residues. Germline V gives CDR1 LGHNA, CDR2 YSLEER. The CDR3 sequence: CASSQGFRGSQPQHF. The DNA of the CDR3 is TGCGCCAGCAGCCAAGGATTCAGGGGGAGTCAGCCCCAGCATTTT.

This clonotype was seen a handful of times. CDR3 amino acids: CASSHPPTRRLGGEQFF. DNA for the CDR3: TGTGCCAGCAGCCACCCTCCGACTAGAAGGTTGGGAGGTGAGCAGTTCTTC. V usage is TRBV3-1 and J usage is TRBJ2-1; maybe TRBD2 (6 bases). V lost 3 bases to trimming and J lost 9 bases, with 24 bases between them. Per the germline V gene, CDR1 is LGHDT and CDR2 is YNNKEL (reference sequence). The CDR3 has 17 amino acids.

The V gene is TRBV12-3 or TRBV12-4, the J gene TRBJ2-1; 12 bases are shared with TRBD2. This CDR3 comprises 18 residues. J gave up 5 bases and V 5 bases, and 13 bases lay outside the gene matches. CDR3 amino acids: CASSAFGTSGHANNEQFF. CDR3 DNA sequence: TGTGCCAGCAGTGCCTTCGGGACTAGCGGGCACGCTAACAATGAGCAGTTCTTC.

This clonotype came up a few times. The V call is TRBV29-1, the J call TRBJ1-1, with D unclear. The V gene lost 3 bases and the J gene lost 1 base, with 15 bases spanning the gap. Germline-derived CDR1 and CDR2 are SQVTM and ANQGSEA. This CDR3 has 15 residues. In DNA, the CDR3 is TGCAGCGTTGAGTGGGAACTGGGTTGGAACACTGAAGCTTTCTTT. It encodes CSVEWELGWNTEAFF.

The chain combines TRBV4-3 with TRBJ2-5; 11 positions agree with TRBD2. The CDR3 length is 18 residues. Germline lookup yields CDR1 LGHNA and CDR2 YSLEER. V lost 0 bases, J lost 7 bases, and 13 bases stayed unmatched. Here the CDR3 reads CASSQDWDSGTSGGTQYF. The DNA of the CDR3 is TGCGCCAGCAGCCAAGATTGGGACTCCGGGACTAGCGGTGGGACCCAGTACTTC.